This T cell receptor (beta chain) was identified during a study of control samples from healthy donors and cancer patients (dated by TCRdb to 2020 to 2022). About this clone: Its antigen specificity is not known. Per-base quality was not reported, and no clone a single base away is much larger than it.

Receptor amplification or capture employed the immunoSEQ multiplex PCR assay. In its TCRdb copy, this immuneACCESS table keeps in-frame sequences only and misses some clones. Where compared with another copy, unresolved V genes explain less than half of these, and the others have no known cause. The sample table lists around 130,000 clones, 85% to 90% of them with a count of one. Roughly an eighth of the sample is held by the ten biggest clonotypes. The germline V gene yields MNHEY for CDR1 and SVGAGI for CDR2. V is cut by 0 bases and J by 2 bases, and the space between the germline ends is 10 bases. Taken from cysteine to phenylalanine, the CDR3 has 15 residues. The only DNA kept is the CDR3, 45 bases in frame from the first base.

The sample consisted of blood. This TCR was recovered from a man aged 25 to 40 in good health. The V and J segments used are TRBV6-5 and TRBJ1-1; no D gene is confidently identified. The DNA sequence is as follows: TGTGCCAGCAGTTACTCTCCTCGGGCTAACACTGAAGCTTTCTTT. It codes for CASSYSPRANTEAFF.